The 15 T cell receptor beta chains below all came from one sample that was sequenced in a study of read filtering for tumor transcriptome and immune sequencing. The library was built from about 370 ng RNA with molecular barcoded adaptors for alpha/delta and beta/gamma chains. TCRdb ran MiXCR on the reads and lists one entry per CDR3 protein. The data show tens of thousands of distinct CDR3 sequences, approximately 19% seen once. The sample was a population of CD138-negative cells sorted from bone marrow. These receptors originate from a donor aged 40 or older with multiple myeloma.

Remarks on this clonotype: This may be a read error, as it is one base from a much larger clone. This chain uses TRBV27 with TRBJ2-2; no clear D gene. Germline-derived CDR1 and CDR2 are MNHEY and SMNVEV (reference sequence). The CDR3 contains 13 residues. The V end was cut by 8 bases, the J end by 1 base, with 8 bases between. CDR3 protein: CASSPWNTGELFF. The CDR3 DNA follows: TGTGCCAGCTCCCCATGGAACACCGGGGAGCTGTTTTTT.

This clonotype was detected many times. The CDR3 sequence is CASSLDRNTGELFF. In nucleotides, the CDR3 is TGCGCCAGCAGCTTGGACAGGAACACCGGGGAGCTGTTTTTT. The chain couples TRBV5-1 to TRBJ2-2; D gene unclear. Germline V gene data show CDR1 as SGHRS and CDR2 as YFSETQ. There are 14 residues in the CDR3. V shed 0 bases and J shed 1 base, with 4 bases lying between them.

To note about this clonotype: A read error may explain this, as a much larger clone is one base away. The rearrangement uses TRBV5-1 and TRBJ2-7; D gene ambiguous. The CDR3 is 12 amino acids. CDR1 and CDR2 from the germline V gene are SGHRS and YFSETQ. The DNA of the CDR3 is TGCGCCAGCAACTTGGGCGATGGGGAGCAGTACTTC. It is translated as CASNLGDGEQYF.

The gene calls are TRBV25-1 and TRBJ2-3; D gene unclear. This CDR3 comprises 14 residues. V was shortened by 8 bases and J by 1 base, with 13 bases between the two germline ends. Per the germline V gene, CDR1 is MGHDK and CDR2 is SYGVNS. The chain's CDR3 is CASARPAGTDTQYF. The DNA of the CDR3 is TGTGCCAGCGCCCGCCCCGCCGGCACAGATACGCAGTATTTT. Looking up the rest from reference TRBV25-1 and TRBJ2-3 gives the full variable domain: EADIYQTPRYLVIGTGKKITLECSQTMGHDKMYWYQQDPGMELHLIHYSYGVNSTEKGDLSSESTVSRIRTEHFPLTLESARPSHTSQYLCASARPAGTDTQYFGPGTRLTVL.

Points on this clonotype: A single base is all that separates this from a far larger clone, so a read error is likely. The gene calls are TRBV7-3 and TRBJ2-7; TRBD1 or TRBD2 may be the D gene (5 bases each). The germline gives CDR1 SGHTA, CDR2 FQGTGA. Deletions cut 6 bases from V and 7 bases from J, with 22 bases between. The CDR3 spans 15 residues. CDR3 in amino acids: CASSPWGSSYNEQYF. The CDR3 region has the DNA TGTGCCAGCAGTCCCTGGGGGAGCTCCTACAATGAGCAGTACTTC.

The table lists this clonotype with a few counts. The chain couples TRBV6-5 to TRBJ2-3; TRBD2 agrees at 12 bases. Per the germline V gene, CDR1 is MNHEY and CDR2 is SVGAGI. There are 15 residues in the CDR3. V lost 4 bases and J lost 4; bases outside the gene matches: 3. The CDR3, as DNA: TGTGCCAGCAGTTGGACTAGCGGGGATGCAGATACGCAGTATTTT. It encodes CASSWTSGDADTQYF.

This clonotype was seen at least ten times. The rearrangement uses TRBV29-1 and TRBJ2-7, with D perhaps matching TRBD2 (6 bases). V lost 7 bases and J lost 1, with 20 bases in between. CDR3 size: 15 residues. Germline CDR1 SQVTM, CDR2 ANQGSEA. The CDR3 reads CSAVGTAGNSYEQYF. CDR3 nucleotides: TGCAGCGCTGTAGGGACTGCTGGTAATTCCTACGAGCAGTACTTC.

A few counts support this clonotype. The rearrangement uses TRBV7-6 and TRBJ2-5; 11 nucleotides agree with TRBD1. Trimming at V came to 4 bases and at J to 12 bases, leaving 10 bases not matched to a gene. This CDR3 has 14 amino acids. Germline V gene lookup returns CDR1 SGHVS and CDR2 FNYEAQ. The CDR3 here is CASSSFEGQGVKYF. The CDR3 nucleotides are TGTGCCAGCAGCTCCTTCGAGGGACAGGGGGTTAAGTACTTC.

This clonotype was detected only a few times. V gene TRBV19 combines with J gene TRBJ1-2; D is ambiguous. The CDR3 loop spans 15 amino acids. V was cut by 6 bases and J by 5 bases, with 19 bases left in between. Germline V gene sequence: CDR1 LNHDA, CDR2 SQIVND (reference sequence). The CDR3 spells CASRNSAGSSYGYTF. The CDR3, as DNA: TGTGCCAGTAGGAATAGCGCGGGATCCTCATATGGCTACACCTTC.

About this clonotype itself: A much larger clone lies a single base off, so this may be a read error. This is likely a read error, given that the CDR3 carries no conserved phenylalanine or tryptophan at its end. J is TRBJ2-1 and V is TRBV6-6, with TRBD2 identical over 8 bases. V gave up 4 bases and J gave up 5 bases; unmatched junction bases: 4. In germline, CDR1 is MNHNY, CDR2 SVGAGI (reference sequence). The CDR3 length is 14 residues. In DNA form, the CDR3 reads TGTGCCAGCAGTTTAAGCGGGAGCAACAATGAGCAGTTCCTC. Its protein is CASSLSGSNNEQFL.

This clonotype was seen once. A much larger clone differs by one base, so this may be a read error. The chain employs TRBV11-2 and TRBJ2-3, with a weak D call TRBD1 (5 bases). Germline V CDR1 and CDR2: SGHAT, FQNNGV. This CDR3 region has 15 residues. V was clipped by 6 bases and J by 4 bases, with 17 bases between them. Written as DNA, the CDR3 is TGTGCCAGCAGTCCTAGATCAGGGTTCGCAGATACGCAGTATTTT. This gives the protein CASSPRSGFADTQYF.

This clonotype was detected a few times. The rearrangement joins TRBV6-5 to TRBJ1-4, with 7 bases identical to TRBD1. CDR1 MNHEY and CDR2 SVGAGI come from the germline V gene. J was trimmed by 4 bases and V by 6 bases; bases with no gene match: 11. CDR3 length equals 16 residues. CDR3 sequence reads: CASRGRGQANNEKLFF. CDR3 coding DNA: TGTGCCAGCAGAGGACGAGGACAGGCAAATAATGAAAAACTGTTTTTT.

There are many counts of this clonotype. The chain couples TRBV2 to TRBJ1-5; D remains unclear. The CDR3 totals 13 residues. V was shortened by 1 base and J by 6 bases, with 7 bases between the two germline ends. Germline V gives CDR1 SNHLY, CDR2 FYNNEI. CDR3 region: CASSEVGFQPQHF. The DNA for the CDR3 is TGTGCCAGCAGTGAAGTCGGGTTTCAGCCCCAGCATTTT.

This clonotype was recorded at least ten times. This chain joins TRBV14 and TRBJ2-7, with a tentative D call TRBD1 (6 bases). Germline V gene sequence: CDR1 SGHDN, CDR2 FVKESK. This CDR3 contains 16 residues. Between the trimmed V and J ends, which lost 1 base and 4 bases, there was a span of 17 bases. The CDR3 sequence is CASSQGVRDRRYEQYF. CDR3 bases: TGTGCCAGCAGCCAAGGTGTTCGCGACAGGCGATACGAGCAGTACTTC.

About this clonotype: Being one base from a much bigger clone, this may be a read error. The CDR3 loop is CASSYPKGQQEAQYF. CDR3 sequence (DNA): TGTGCCAGCAGTTACCCGAAGGGACAGCAAGAGGCCCAGTACTTC. The chain employs TRBV6-6 and TRBJ2-5, with 7 bases aligning to TRBD1. From germline, CDR1 is MNHNY and CDR2 SVGAGI (reference sequence). This CDR3 is built from 15 residues.